The 17 T cell receptor beta chains listed next were all sequenced from one sample in a study of T-cell memory formation after mild COVID-19 (dated by TCRdb to the early 2020s). Receptor libraries were prepared by 5' RACE. These reads were obtained on an Illumina NovaSeq 6000. The raw public reads went through TCRdb reprocessing: fastp at Q25, MiXCR clone calling, in-frame beta chains kept. CDR3 protein sequences are deduplicated, and each keeps its most common genes and DNA. The sample contains approximately 580,000 distinct CDR3 sequences, about 20% of them found a single time. The top ten clones comprise 9.5% to 15% of the sample. Material for sequencing was PBMCs or a T cell subset sorted from them (not recorded which). These receptor sequences come from an adult woman who had mild COVID-19 (a few samples of this study predate the infection). The sample titles of this study are shuffled in the database, so cell type and time point are left out; the donor was told from shared clones.

This clonotype occurred a few times. The chain uses TRBV24-1 and TRBJ1-1; 9 positions match TRBD1. The germline CDR1 and CDR2 sequences are KGHDR and SFDVKD. Germline trimming cut 4 bases from V and 3 bases from J; bases unmatched to any gene: 5. The CDR3 has 15 residues. The CDR3 bases are TGTGCCACCAGTGAATCCGGGACAGGGTACACTGAAGCTTTCTTT. It yields the protein CATSESGTGYTEAFF.

The V call is TRBV7-2, the J call TRBJ1-1; D unclear. Trimming shortened V by 0 bases and J by 4 bases, and 18 bases separated the two germline ends. The CDR3 is 17 amino acids. CDR1 is SGHTA, CDR2 FQGNSA, per germline. The CDR3 here is CASSLARGGSLTTEAFF. The CDR3 DNA is TGTGCCAGCAGCTTAGCTCGGGGAGGGTCGTTAACCACTGAAGCTTTCTTT.

This clonotype appeared many times. The chain is built from TRBV12-3 or TRBV12-4 and TRBJ2-7; 11 nucleotides align to TRBD1. The CDR3 is 15 residues long. V lost 6 bases to trimming and J lost 3 bases; unmatched junction nucleotides: 7. The CDR3 DNA reads TGTGCCAGCAGGGACCCCGGGACAGGGGGCTACGAGCAGTACTTC. Translation: CASRDPGTGGYEQYF.

This clonotype was found a few times. The genes are TRBV20-1 and TRBJ2-2; D gene ambiguous. Germline V CDR1 and CDR2: DFQATT, SNEGSKA (reference sequence). The CDR3 is 12 residues long. CDR3 sequence (DNA): TGCAGCCCCCAACAGAACACCGGGGAGCTGTTTTTT. It codes for CSPQQNTGELFF.

V gene TRBV4-2 combines with J gene TRBJ1-5, with 8 bases aligning to TRBD1. J was trimmed by 1 base and V by 3 bases; bases with no gene match: 14. Germline values: CDR1 LGHNA, CDR2 YNFKEQ. The length of the CDR3 is 19 residues. The CDR3 DNA is TGTGCCAGCAGCCAGGGACAGGCCCGAACCGCCATCAGCAATCAGCCCCAGCATTTT. It yields the protein CASSQGQARTAISNQPQHF.

This chain joins TRBV5-1 and TRBJ2-7; D is undetermined. Germline CDR1 is SGHRS and CDR2 is YFSETQ. This CDR3 contains 14 residues. V lost 5 bases to trimming and J lost 0 bases, with 12 bases between them. This chain's CDR3 is CASRETTSSYEQYF. CDR3 nucleotides: TGCGCCAGCAGAGAGACAACGAGCTCCTACGAGCAGTACTTC.

In this sample, this clonotype turned up a few times. The V gene is TRBV4-1, the J gene TRBJ2-7, with TRBD2 matching 15 bases. Looked up from germline, CDR1 is MGHRA and CDR2 is YSYEKL. Trimming at V came to 2 bases and at J to 4 bases, leaving 9 bases not matched to a gene. The CDR3 runs to 18 residues. DNA of the CDR3: TGCGCCAGCAGCCAAAATCCGGGACTAGCGGGGGGAGGATACGAGCAGTACTTC. Amino acids: CASSQNPGLAGGGYEQYF.

In DNA, the CDR3 is TGTGCCAGCAGCCTCGAAGTGTCGGCTGAAGCTTTCTTT. The encoded protein is CASSLEVSAEAFF. This chain joins TRBV12-3 or TRBV12-4 and TRBJ1-1; D unclear. Deletions cut 6 bases from V and 6 bases from J, with 14 bases between. This CDR3 has 13 residues.

The genes are TRBV27 and TRBJ1-1, with 7 bases aligning to TRBD1. Unmatched junction bases numbered 8, after V lost 4 bases and J lost 0 bases. This CDR3 has 16 amino acids. CDR1 and CDR2 from the germline V gene are MNHEY and SMNVEV (reference sequence). CDR3 DNA sequence: TGTGCCAGCAGTTCAGGGACAGCCTATCTGAACACTGAAGCTTTCTTT. Translated: CASSSGTAYLNTEAFF.

The genes are TRBV5-1 and TRBJ2-4; D is possibly TRBD1 or TRBD2 (5 bases each). The germline V and J ends were trimmed by 1 base and 4 bases, with 12 bases remaining between them. Germline CDR1 is SGHRS and CDR2 is YFSETQ. The length of the CDR3 is 15 residues. The CDR3 coding sequence is TGCGCCAGCAGCTTGACCGGGACGCTAAAAAACATTCAGTACTTC. Protein sequence: CASSLTGTLKNIQYF.

In this sample, this clonotype turned up a few times. V gene TRBV19 combines with J gene TRBJ2-1; D is perhaps TRBD2 (6 bases). Germline lookup yields CDR1 LNHDA and CDR2 SQIVND (reference sequence). The CDR3 is made up of 15 amino acids. Trimming removed 1 base at V and 7 bases at J, with 14 bases between. The CDR3 loop reads CASSIGRGFANEQFF. For the CDR3, the DNA is TGTGCCAGTAGTATAGGACGGGGGTTCGCGAATGAGCAGTTCTTC.

This sequence joins TRBV12-3 or TRBV12-4 and TRBJ2-1; D not resolved. V lost 1 base and J lost 5, with 9 bases in between. This CDR3 is 14 amino acids long. CDR3 nucleotides: TGTGCCAGCAGTTTAGACGCTATCAACAATGAGCAGTTCTTC. Translation: CASSLDAINNEQFF.

This clonotype was counted a few times. The CDR3 DNA reads as TGCGCCAGCAGCTTGTCCCTAGCGGGGGACACAGATACGCAGTATTTT. Translated, it gives CASSLSLAGDTDTQYF. The J gene is TRBJ2-3, the V gene TRBV5-1; 10 bases agree with TRBD2. Germline trimming cut 1 base from V and 2 bases from J; bases unmatched to any gene: 4. Germline-derived CDR1 and CDR2 are SGHRS and YFSETQ. This CDR3 has 16 residues.

This clonotype appeared a few times. The rearrangement links TRBV7-2 to TRBJ1-1; no reliable D call. The length of the CDR3 is 12 residues. From germline, CDR1 is SGHTA and CDR2 FQGNSA. Trimming shortened V by 7 bases and J by 6 bases, and 12 bases separated the two germline ends. CDR3: CASTRSAPEAFF. For the CDR3, the DNA is TGTGCCAGCACTAGATCAGCCCCTGAAGCTTTCTTT.

The V and J genes are TRBV5-6 and TRBJ2-7; a weak D match, TRBD1 (6 bases). The CDR3 is 11 residues long. Germline values: CDR1 SGHDT, CDR2 YYEEEE. V lost 6 bases to trimming and J lost 3 bases, with 7 bases between them. CDR3 in amino acids: CASNRDYEQYF. CDR3 DNA: TGTGCCAGCAACAGGGACTACGAGCAGTACTTC. The complete variable domain, with remaining parts taken from reference TRBV5-6 and TRBJ2-7, reads DAGVTQSPTHLIKTRGQQVTLRCSPKSGHDTVSWYQQALGQGPQFIFQYYEEEERQRGNFPDRFSGHQFPNYSSELNVNALLLGDSALYLCASNRDYEQYFGPGTRLTVT.

The CDR3 loop reads CATSREDKYEQYF. CDR3 nucleotides: TGTGCCACCAGCAGAGAGGACAAGTACGAGCAGTACTTC. The J gene is TRBJ2-7, the V gene TRBV15, with D perhaps TRBD1 (5 bases). Germline assignment: CDR1 LNHNV and CDR2 YYDKDF (reference sequence). V was clipped by 0 bases and J by 4 bases, with 7 bases between them. This CDR3 is built from 13 residues. Together with reference TRBV15 and TRBJ2-7, the CDR3 gives the full variable domain: DAMVIQNPRYQVTQFGKPVTLSCSQTLNHNVMYWYQQKSSQAPKLLFHYYDKDFNNEADTPDNFQSRRPNTSFCFLDIRSPGLGDTAMYLCATSREDKYEQYFGPGTRLTVT.

The table lists this clonotype with a few counts. The chain links TRBV6-5 to TRBJ2-3; unclear D gene. This CDR3 is built from 15 residues. The V end was cut by 6 bases, the J end by 5 bases, with 18 bases between. Germline CDR1 and CDR2: MNHEY and SVGAGI. The CDR3 here is CASRPDGWVVDTQYF. As DNA, the CDR3 is TGTGCCAGCAGACCTGACGGCTGGGTTGTAGATACGCAGTATTTT.